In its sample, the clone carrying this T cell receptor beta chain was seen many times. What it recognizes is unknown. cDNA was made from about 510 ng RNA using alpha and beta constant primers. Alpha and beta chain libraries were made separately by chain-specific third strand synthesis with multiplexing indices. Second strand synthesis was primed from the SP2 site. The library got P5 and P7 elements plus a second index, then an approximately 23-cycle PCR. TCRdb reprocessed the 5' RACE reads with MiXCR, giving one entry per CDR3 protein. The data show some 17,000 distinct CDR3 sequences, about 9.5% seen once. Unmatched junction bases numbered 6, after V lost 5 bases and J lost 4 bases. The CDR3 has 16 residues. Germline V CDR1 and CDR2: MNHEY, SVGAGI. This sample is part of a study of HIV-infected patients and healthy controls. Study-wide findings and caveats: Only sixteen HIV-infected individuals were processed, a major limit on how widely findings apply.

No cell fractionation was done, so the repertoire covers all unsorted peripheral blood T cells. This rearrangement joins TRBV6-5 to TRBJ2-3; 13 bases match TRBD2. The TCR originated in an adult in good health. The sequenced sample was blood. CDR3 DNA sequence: TGTGCCAGCAGTCAGGGACTAGCGGGAAATTCAGATACGCAGTATTTT. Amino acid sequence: CASSQGLAGNSDTQYF.